A selection of T cell receptor beta chains follows, all from one sample in a study of blood T cell repertoires in COVID-19. Here immunoSEQ multiplex PCR was the method, and the copy in TCRdb shows in-frame clones only, minus some. The repertoire holds 95,000 to 150,000 clones, with roughly 83% as singletons. Input material: peripheral blood. The origin of the receptors is a woman of 80 years or more with acute or convalescent COVID-19. The CDR3 runs from the conserved cysteine through the conserved F or W. The D gene is left open where the match is weak. A row's size may be missing; if present it is once, few, many or a size class.

j_gene | d_gene | abundance | v_gene | CDR3aa | CDR3nt
TRBJ2-5 | TRBD2 | . | TRBV7-8 | CASSLPWGGTGETQYF | TGTGCCAGCAGCCTACCATGGGGGGGGACGGGGGAGACCCAGTACTTC
TRBJ1-5 | . | few | TRBV5-4 | CASSLQGAGQPQHF | TGTGCCAGCAGCTTGCAAGGGGCTGGTCAGCCCCAGCATTTT
TRBJ1-1 | . | . | TRBV15 | CATSRDFGSFEAFF | TGTGCCACCAGCAGAGATTTCGGGTCCTTTGAAGCTTTCTTT
TRBJ1-1 | TRBD1 | once | TRBV6-2/TRBV6-3 | CASSYISGQGKDTEAFF | TGTGCCAGCAGTTATATATCGGGACAGGGGAAAGACACTGAAGCTTTCTTT
TRBJ2-5 | TRBD2 | . | TRBV6-1 | CASSETSGRGETQYF | TGTGCCAGCAGTGAGACTAGCGGGAGGGGGGAGACCCAGTACTTC
TRBJ1-5 | . | . | TRBV19 | CASSIGRNQPQHF | TGTGCCAGTAGTATAGGTCGGAATCAGCCCCAGCATTTT
TRBJ1-3 | TRBD1 | . | TRBV7-2 | CASSPRDRGNTIYF | TGTGCCAGCAGCCCCAGGGACAGGGGAAACACCATATATTTT
TRBJ2-7 | TRBD1 | . | TRBV9 | CASNMGDRASSEQYF | TGTGCCAGCAACATGGGTGACAGGGCATCTTCCGAGCAGTACTTC
TRBJ1-1 | . | . | TRBV7-2 | CASSSGGASNTEAFF | TGTGCCAGCAGCTCCGGGGGGGCGTCGAACACTGAAGCTTTCTTT
TRBJ2-1 | TRBD2 | . | TRBV5-4 | CASSFLAGGDNEQFF | TGTGCCAGCAGCTTCTTAGCGGGAGGGGACAATGAGCAGTTCTTC
TRBJ1-1 | TRBD1 | . | TRBV9 | CASSAGQKNTEAFF | TGTGCCAGCAGCGCGGGACAGAAGAACACTGAAGCTTTCTTT
TRBJ1-2 | . | . | TRBV30 | CAWSAPPNGYTF | TGTGCCTGGAGTGCCCCCCCCAATGGCTACACCTTC
TRBJ1-1 | TRBD1 | . | TRBV28 | CARPDHRGRDTEAFF | TGTGCCAGGCCCGACCACAGGGGCCGCGACACTGAAGCTTTCTTT
TRBJ2-2 | . | many | TRBV7-2 | CASSFGWSTGELFF | TGTGCCAGCAGCTTTGGGTGGAGCACCGGGGAGCTGTTTTTT
TRBJ2-7 | TRBD2 | . | TRBV4-3 | CASSQGLASTYEQYF | TGCGCCAGCAGCCAAGGACTAGCGAGTACCTACGAGCAGTACTTC
TRBJ2-1 | TRBD2 | . | TRBV28 | CASSFGGGISNEQFF | TGTGCCAGCAGTTTCGGCGGGGGTATTAGCAATGAGCAGTTCTTC
TRBJ2-7 | . | . | TRBV25-1 | CASSDPGRDREQYF | TGTGCCAGCAGTGATCCAGGCCGAGATAGGGAGCAGTACTTC
TRBJ1-1 | . | . | TRBV2 | CASKNRENTEAFF | TGTGCCAGCAAAAACAGAGAGAACACTGAAGCTTTCTTT
TRBJ1-1 | TRBD1 | . | TRBV18 | CASSPGTGDMNTEAFF | TGTGCCAGCTCACCAGGGACAGGGGATATGAACACTGAAGCTTTCTTT
TRBJ2-1 | . | . | TRBV7-2 | CASSLVGSSEYNEQFF | TGTGCCAGCAGCTTAGTTGGCTCTAGCGAATACAATGAGCAGTTCTTC
TRBJ2-7 | TRBD2 | . | TRBV29-1 | CSVSGLAGTYEQYF | TGCAGCGTCTCCGGACTAGCGGGGACCTACGAGCAGTACTTC
TRBJ2-3 | . | . | TRBV7-2 | CASSGGRGYDTQYF | TGTGCCAGCAGCGGAGGCCGGGGATACGATACGCAGTATTTT
TRBJ1-1 | TRBD1 | . | TRBV7-2 | CASSFGTGGTEAFF | TGTGCCAGCAGCTTTGGGACAGGGGGCACTGAAGCTTTCTTT
TRBJ1-1 | TRBD1 | once | TRBV5-6 | CASSSKGANTEAFF | TGTGCCAGCAGCTCGAAGGGGGCAAACACTGAAGCTTTCTTT
TRBJ1-5 | . | once | TRBV28 | CASIRGAGNQPQHF | TGTGCCAGCATCAGGGGCGCTGGCAATCAGCCCCAGCATTTT
TRBJ2-7 | TRBD2 | . | TRBV20-1 | CSASPSSAGARKQYF | TGCAGTGCCAGTCCGAGCTCAGCGGGAGCTCGGAAGCAGTACTTC
TRBJ1-1 | . | . | TRBV19 | CASSQGTNTEAFF | TGTGCCAGTAGTCAGGGGACCAACACTGAAGCTTTCTTT
TRBJ2-3 | TRBD2 | . | TRBV10-3 | CAIAEGSGDRGDTQYF | TGTGCCATCGCCGAGGGCAGCGGGGACCGTGGGGATACGCAGTATTTT
TRBJ2-7 | . | few | TRBV6-5 | CASSYRSPRGNEQYF | TGTGCCAGCAGTTACAGGTCTCCCAGGGGTAACGAGCAGTACTTC
TRBJ1-5 | TRBD1 | . | TRBV2 | CASRRGGEDNQPQHF | TGTGCCAGCAGGAGAGGGGGCGAGGACAATCAGCCCCAGCATTTT
TRBJ2-1 | TRBD2 | . | TRBV19 | CASTPRASGSQYNEQFF | TGTGCCAGTACCCCTCGGGCTAGCGGGAGCCAATACAATGAGCAGTTCTTC
TRBJ1-2 | . | . | TRBV5-1 | CASSLTGGNYGYTF | TGCGCCAGCAGCTTGACAGGTGGGAACTATGGCTACACCTTC
TRBJ2-7 | TRBD1 | . | TRBV2 | CASSLGQGRSHEQYF | TGTGCCAGCAGTCTCGGACAGGGGCGATCCCACGAGCAGTACTTC
TRBJ2-7 | . | . | TRBV11-2 | CASSFQGSYEQYF | TGTGCCAGCAGCTTTCAGGGTAGCTACGAGCAGTACTTC
TRBJ1-1 | . | . | TRBV18 | CASWRAREGNTEAFF | TGTGCCAGCTGGCGGGCCCGAGAAGGGAACACTGAAGCTTTCTTT
TRBJ2-1 | TRBD2 | . | TRBV7-2 | CASSSTSGAYNEQFF | TGTGCCAGCAGCTCGACTAGCGGGGCATACAATGAGCAGTTCTTC